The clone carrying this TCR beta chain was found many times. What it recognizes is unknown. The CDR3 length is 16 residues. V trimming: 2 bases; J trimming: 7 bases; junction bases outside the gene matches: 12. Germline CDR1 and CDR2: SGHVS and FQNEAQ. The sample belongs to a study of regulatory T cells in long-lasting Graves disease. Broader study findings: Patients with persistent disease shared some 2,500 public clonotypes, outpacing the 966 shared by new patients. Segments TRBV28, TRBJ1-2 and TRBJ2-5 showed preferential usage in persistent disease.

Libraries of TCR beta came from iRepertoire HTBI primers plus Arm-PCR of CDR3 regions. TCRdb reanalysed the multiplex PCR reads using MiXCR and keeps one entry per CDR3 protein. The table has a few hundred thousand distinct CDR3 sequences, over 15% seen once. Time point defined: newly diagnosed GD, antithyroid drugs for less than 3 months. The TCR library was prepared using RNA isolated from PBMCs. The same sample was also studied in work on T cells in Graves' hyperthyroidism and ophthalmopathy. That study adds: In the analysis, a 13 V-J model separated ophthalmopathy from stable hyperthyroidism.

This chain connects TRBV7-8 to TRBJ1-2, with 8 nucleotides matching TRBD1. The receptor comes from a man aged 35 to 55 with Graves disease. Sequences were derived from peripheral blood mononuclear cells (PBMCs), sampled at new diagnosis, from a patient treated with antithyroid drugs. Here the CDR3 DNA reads TGTGCCAGCAGCTTAAGGGGTGGCAGGGGGCATATTGGCTACACCTTC. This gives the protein CASSLRGGRGHIGYTF.